These 13 T cell receptor beta chains came from one sample sequenced in a study of identical twins. In TCRdb, the 5' RACE reads were re-called with MiXCR into one record per CDR3 protein. The profile covers 400,000 to 500,000 distinct CDR3 sequences, with around a sixth appearing a single time and 9.5% to 15% taken by the ten largest. Sequenced material: naive T cells sorted from blood. These receptors originate from a man aged 45 to 65 in good health.

V and J are TRBV5-5 and TRBJ2-5; D is tentatively TRBD1 or TRBD2 (6 bases each). V was pared by 6 bases and J by 9 bases, with 24 bases between. CDR3 length: 15 residues. Germline V gene data show CDR1 as SGHKS and CDR2 as YYEKEE (reference sequence). The CDR3 coding sequence is TGTGCCAGCACCGTCGGGCGGGACACGCGATTCGCCCAGTACTTC. Protein sequence: CASTVGRDTRFAQYF.

V usage is TRBV5-4 and J usage is TRBJ1-1; 8 bases line up with TRBD1. Germline V lookup: CDR1 SGHNT, CDR2 YYREEE (reference sequence). Unmatched junction bases numbered 3, after V lost 3 bases and J lost 2 bases. The CDR3 runs to 14 residues. In DNA, the CDR3 is TGTGCCAGCAGCTCCAGGGGGCTTAACACTGAAGCTTTCTTT. Its translation: CASSSRGLNTEAFF.

This sequence joins TRBV3-1 and TRBJ2-7; no reliable D call. The CDR3 is 13 amino acids. V lost 3 bases to trimming and J lost 9 bases, with 15 bases between them. Germline CDR1 reads LGHDT; CDR2 reads YNNKEL (reference sequence). DNA for the CDR3: TGTGCCAGCAGCCAGGACGCCGTGGATGCGCAGTACTTC. This gives the protein CASSQDAVDAQYF.

This clonotype has ten or more counts. The chain recombines TRBV4-1 with TRBJ2-7, with no clear D. This CDR3 is 14 amino acids long. Trimming shortened V by 2 bases and J by 0 bases, and 8 bases separated the two germline ends. Germline V lookup: CDR1 MGHRA, CDR2 YSYEKL. In DNA, the CDR3 is TGCGCCAGCAGCCAATCTCCGAGCTCCTACGAGCAGTACTTC. Translation: CASSQSPSSYEQYF.

The gene calls are TRBV18 and TRBJ1-1; D not resolved. This CDR3 is built from 13 residues. Trimming shortened V by 2 bases and J by 6 bases, and 10 bases separated the two germline ends. CDR1 is KGHSH and CDR2 is LQKENI in the germline V gene. Written as DNA, the CDR3 is TGTGCCAGCTCACCAGCTAGCTGGGCTGAAGCTTTCTTT. Translation: CASSPASWAEAFF.

The V call is TRBV28, the J call TRBJ2-3; D unresolved. This CDR3 is 14 amino acids long. Trimming took 2 bases from V and 5 from J, leaving 11 bases between them. CDR1 and CDR2 (germline): MDHEN, SYDVKM. The CDR3 protein is CASSLVSSRDTQYF. The DNA for the CDR3 is TGTGCCAGCAGTTTAGTCTCAAGTCGAGATACGCAGTATTTT.

The rearrangement uses TRBV5-1 and TRBJ2-2; 13 nucleotides match TRBD2. V trimming: 4 bases; J trimming: 6 bases; junction bases outside the gene matches: 3. CDR3 length: 15 residues. Germline lookup yields CDR1 SGHRS and CDR2 YFSETQ. Written as DNA, the CDR3 is TGCGCCAGCAGCGCGGGACTAGCGGGATCCGGGGAGCTGTTTTTT. Encoded protein: CASSAGLAGSGELFF.

At least ten counts were recorded for this clonotype. The chain recombines TRBV10-3 with TRBJ1-1, with 7 nucleotides matching TRBD1. Germline V gives CDR1 ENHRY, CDR2 SYGVKD. The CDR3 sequence is 11 residues long. After removal of 5 bases from V and 11 bases from J, the junction contained 5 bases not matched to a gene. As DNA, the CDR3 is TGTGCCATCAGTACGACAGGGACCGCTTTCTTT. Translation: CAISTTGTAFF.

There are a few counts of this clonotype. CDR3 amino acids: CSAEVADTQYF. CDR3 DNA: TGCAGTGCTGAGGTGGCAGATACGCAGTATTTT. The chain recombines TRBV20-1 with TRBJ2-3, with D hard to call. V was pared by 5 bases and J by 4 bases, with 7 bases between. Germline V gene data show CDR1 as DFQATT and CDR2 as SNEGSKA (reference sequence). The CDR3 has 11 amino acids.

The chain uses TRBV4-1 and TRBJ2-6; a weak D match, TRBD1 (5 bases). From germline, CDR1 is MGHRA and CDR2 YSYEKL. The CDR3 runs to 19 residues. Trimming removed 6 bases from V and 0 bases from J, with 21 bases in between. CDR3 sequence reads: CASSPSSLDTLSGANVLTF. DNA of the CDR3: TGCGCCAGCAGTCCAAGTAGTCTGGACACACTCTCTGGGGCCAACGTCCTGACTTTC.

This clonotype was seen more than once but under ten times. The V gene is TRBV6-1, the J gene TRBJ2-1, with TRBD2 matching 10 bases. Trimming took 5 bases from V and 6 from J; bases not matched to a gene: 7. This CDR3 is built from 15 residues. CDR1 is MNHNS, CDR2 SASEGT, per germline. CDR3 protein: CASSPSGSKGNEQFF. In DNA form, the CDR3 reads TGTGCCAGCAGTCCTAGCGGGAGTAAGGGCAATGAGCAGTTCTTC.

The chain employs TRBV9 and TRBJ2-1; D is perhaps TRBD2 (6 bases). From germline, CDR1 is SGDLS and CDR2 YYNGEE. The V end lost 0 bases, the J end lost 2 bases, and 12 bases lay between the germline ends. This CDR3 has 16 amino acids. This chain's CDR3 is CASSVEPGVAYNEQFF. The DNA for the CDR3 is TGTGCCAGCAGCGTAGAACCGGGAGTCGCCTACAATGAGCAGTTCTTC.

This clonotype was seen only a few times. The gene calls are TRBV7-2 and TRBJ2-1, with D possibly being TRBD2 (7 bases). V lost 1 base to trimming and J lost 8 bases, with 18 bases between them. This CDR3 is 16 amino acids long. Germline CDR1 SGHTA, CDR2 FQGNSA. The CDR3 region is CASSLGFGGGGDEQFF. The CDR3 DNA reads as TGTGCCAGCAGCTTAGGGTTTGGGGGGGGCGGGGATGAGCAGTTCTTC.